The sequence of this T cell receptor beta chain was determined in a study of early stage breast cancer tumors. TCRdb's copy holds only in-frame clones and misses some; the assay was immunoSEQ multiplex PCR. The sample lists over 11,000 clones, 79% occurring once. Trimming removed 5 bases from V and 2 bases from J, with 13 bases in between. This CDR3 is 14 amino acids long. CDR1 SNHLY and CDR2 FYNNEI come from the germline V gene. The chain recombines TRBV2 with TRBJ2-7, with D perhaps given as TRBD1 or TRBD2 (5 bases each). The sequence derives from a person aged 45-65 years with breast cancer. Sequencing used normal breast tissue next to the tumor. The CDR3 DNA reads as TGTGCCAGCAGTCCCCCCGGGGCTCCCTACGAGCAGTACTTC. Amino acids: CASSPPGAPYEQYF.